The entry that follows covers one T cell receptor beta chain sequence. Antigen: not known. Here immunoSEQ multiplex PCR was the method, and the copy in TCRdb shows in-frame clones only, minus some. The data hold 100,000 or so clones, with about 86% observed a single time. These data come from a study of T cell responses to AZD1222 COVID-19 vaccine. General study points: Baseline seropositivity characterized only six AZD1222 recipients. Females outnumbered males among donors, who were mostly white British; clonal diversity was possibly underestimated. The span of vaccine-associated CD4 TCRs extended across spike, with dominance at 160-218 and 743-854.

CDR3 length: 13 residues. V shed 5 bases and J shed 0 bases, with 8 bases lying between them. Germline assignment: CDR1 SGHNT and CDR2 YENEEA. The sample in question was peripheral blood, obtained 28 days after the second AZD1222 dose. This clonotype was obtained from an adult who received the AZD1222 COVID-19 vaccine. The J gene is TRBJ2-7, the V gene TRBV11-3, with D perhaps matching TRBD2 (6 bases). CDR3 sequence (DNA): TGTGCCAGCAGCGCGGGACCCTCCTACGAGCAGTACTTC. This gives the protein CASSAGPSYEQYF.